The source of this TCR beta chain is a study of HIV-infected patients and healthy controls. Overall study: By the second bleed, viral load was undetectable in most of the 16 patients. Study results and caveats: Mean usage of eight alpha and eight beta V genes differed significantly in HIV-infected patients versus controls. Significantly higher mean Gini indices appeared in HIV-infected repertoires, possibly reflecting oligoclonality. CDR3 sharing between individuals was lower in HIV-infected patients than in healthy controls.

This clonotype is medium-sized within its sample. Antigen: not known. Reverse transcription used around 500 ng RNA and constant-region primers for alpha and beta. Using multiplexing indices, alpha and beta chain libraries were generated apart by chain-specific third strand synthesis. TCRdb re-called the 5' RACE reads with MiXCR, one entry per CDR3 protein. This repertoire shows about 7,800 distinct CDR3 sequences, 5% to 6.5% found once; its top ten account for about 20%. The repertoire came from unfractionated whole blood and reflected all unsorted peripheral T cells. V gave up 5 bases and J gave up 2 bases, with 9 bases separating them. CDR3 size: 13 residues. CDR1 is MGHDK and CDR2 is SYGVNS in the germline V gene.

V and J are TRBV25-1 and TRBJ1-1; unclear D gene. The sequence was obtained from an adult with HIV infection. Source: blood, taken before antiretroviral therapy. In nucleotides, the CDR3 is TGTGCCAGCAGTATAGGGCCCAACACTGAAGCTTTCTTT. Translated, it gives CASSIGPNTEAFF.